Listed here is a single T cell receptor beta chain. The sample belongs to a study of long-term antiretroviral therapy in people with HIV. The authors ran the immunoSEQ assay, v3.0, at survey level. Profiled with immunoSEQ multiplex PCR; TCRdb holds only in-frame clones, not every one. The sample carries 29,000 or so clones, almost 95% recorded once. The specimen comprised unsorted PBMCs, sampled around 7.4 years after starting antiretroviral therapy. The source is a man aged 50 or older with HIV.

The CDR3 spells CASSYSPTDTQYF. CDR3 sequence (DNA): TGTGCCAGCAGTTACAGCCCCACAGATACGCAGTATTTT. The rearrangement joins TRBV6-5 to TRBJ2-3, with D unresolved. CDR3 length: 13 amino acids. The V gene's germline CDR1 is MNHEY and CDR2 SVGAGI. Trimming stripped 2 bases from V and 2 bases from J, with 5 bases between.